What follows are 9 T cell receptor beta chains derived from one specimen sequenced in a study of CD8 T cells in ankylosing spondylitis. TCRdb passed the 5' RACE reads through MiXCR, listing each CDR3 protein once. The sample lists roughly 240,000 distinct CDR3 sequences; roughly 32% were seen once. What was sequenced was blood, either unsorted or a sorted T cell fraction (not recorded which). All receptors derive from a male donor with ankylosing spondylitis or in good health (not recorded which).

The V call is TRBV7-3, the J call TRBJ2-2; the D is unclear. This CDR3 comprises 14 residues. The V and J ends lost 4 bases and 5 bases respectively, with 11 bases between them. CDR1 SGHTA and CDR2 FQGTGA come from the germline V gene. The CDR3 DNA follows: TGTGCCAGCAGCTACACTGCTTGGACCGGGGAGCTGTTTTTT. It codes for CASSYTAWTGELFF.

This clonotype has a handful of counts. The V gene is TRBV5-1, the J gene TRBJ2-1, with D tentatively TRBD1 (6 bases). Germline CDR1 is SGHRS and CDR2 is YFSETQ. This CDR3 region has 12 residues. V lost 0 bases and J lost 10, with 8 bases in between. The CDR3 DNA is TGCGCCAGCAGCTTGGACGACAGGGAGCAGTTCTTC. Translated, it gives CASSLDDREQFF. The whole variable domain, remainder taken from reference TRBV5-1 and TRBJ2-1, is KAGVTQTPRYLIKTRGQQVTLSCSPISGHRSVSWYQQTPGQGLQFLFEYFSETQRNKGNFPGRFSGRQFSNSRSEMNVSTLELGDSALYLCASSLDDREQFFGPGTRLTVL.

The rearrangement uses TRBV5-5 and TRBJ2-5; TRBD2 might be the D (6 bases). Trimming left V 2 bases short and J 1 base short, with 18 bases between. CDR3 length: 17 residues. Germline V lookup: CDR1 SGHKS, CDR2 YYEKEE (reference sequence). This CDR3 reads CASSFSPRGYVQETQYF. The CDR3 nucleotides read TGTGCCAGCAGCTTTTCTCCGCGGGGATACGTCCAAGAGACCCAGTACTTC. The whole variable domain, remainder taken from reference TRBV5-5 and TRBJ2-5, is DAGVTQSPTHLIKTRGQQVTLRCSPISGHKSVSWYQQVLGQGPQFIFQYYEKEERGRGNFPDRFSARQFPNYSSELNVNALLLGDSALYLCASSFSPRGYVQETQYFGPGTRLLVL.

The rearrangement uses TRBV6-1 and TRBJ2-2; D is possibly TRBD2 (6 bases). The ends were cut back, 8 bases at V and 1 base at J, with 11 bases in the middle. Germline assignment: CDR1 MNHNS and CDR2 SASEGT. The CDR3 consists of 14 residues. The CDR3 sequence is CASHRAGNTGELFF. The CDR3 nucleotides read TGTGCCAGCCACCGAGCGGGGAACACCGGGGAGCTGTTTTTT.

This clonotype was observed a few times. This chain links TRBV20-1 with TRBJ2-3; TRBD2 agrees at 7 bases. The J segment lost 0 bases and the V segment lost 5 bases, leaving 5 bases of the junction unmatched. Germline V lookup: CDR1 DFQATT, CDR2 SNEGSKA (reference sequence). The CDR3 has 14 residues. CDR3 residues: CSAGGVASTDTQYF. The CDR3 DNA follows: TGCAGTGCTGGGGGGGTGGCTAGCACAGATACGCAGTATTTT.

The V gene is TRBV20-1, the J gene TRBJ1-2, with TRBD1 as a possible D gene (5 bases). This CDR3 has 16 residues. V was cut by 1 base and J by 0 bases, with 15 bases left in between. The germline CDR1 and CDR2 sequences are DFQATT and SNEGSKA (reference sequence). The CDR3 bases are TGCAGTGCTAGAGCCAGGGTGGGGGATACTAACTATGGCTACACCTTC. Amino acids: CSARARVGDTNYGYTF.

Points on this clonotype: This may arise from a read error, as a much more abundant clone is one base away. The chain couples TRBV29-1 to TRBJ1-5, with 7 bases that match TRBD1. The CDR3 covers 13 residues. Trimming at V came to 4 bases and at J to 6 bases, leaving 6 bases not matched to a gene. Per germline, CDR1 SQVTM and CDR2 ANQGSEA. The CDR3 DNA is TGCAGCGTTGCCGGGACAGACCCTCAGCCCCAGCATTTT. Amino acid sequence: CSVAGTDPQPQHF.

This rearrangement joins TRBV29-1 to TRBJ2-2; TRBD1 might be the D (6 bases). V was clipped by 5 bases and J by 6 bases, with 10 bases between them. The length of the CDR3 is 12 residues. Germline V CDR1 and CDR2: SQVTM, ANQGSEA. The CDR3 region is CSVSGTPGELFF. In nucleotides, the CDR3 is TGCAGCGTTTCCGGGACACCCGGGGAGCTGTTTTTT.

At least ten counts were recorded for this clonotype. V gene TRBV6-4 combines with J gene TRBJ2-7; 9 bases line up with TRBD1. The V segment lost 3 bases and the J segment 3 bases; nucleotides outside the gene matches: 3. This CDR3 is built from 14 residues. The germline V gene has CDR1 MRHNA and CDR2 SNTAGT. CDR3 residues: CASSEGQGSYEQYF. The CDR3, as DNA: TGTGCCAGCAGTGAGGGACAGGGTAGCTACGAGCAGTACTTC.